The 24 T cell receptor beta chains presented below share a single source sample, sequenced in a study of cytomegalovirus exposure and HLA in healthy donors. With 60 Vbeta and 13 Jbeta primers, the PCR was carried out. This table comes from immunoSEQ multiplex PCR, and its TCRdb copy is limited to in-frame clones, with some not included. Among about 120,000 clones listed, under 85% were seen once. The sequencing sample was made of PBMCs. The receptors here all came from a man between 18 and 35 years old in good health and CMV-seropositive.

This clone was found once. The junction shows a germline mismatch at one end, possibly a read error. This CDR3 is CASSEFGTGANGLTF. In DNA form, the CDR3 reads TGTGCCAGCAGTGAATTTGGGACTGGGGCCAACGGCCTGACTTTC. The chain employs TRBV25-1 and TRBJ2-6; tentative D call: TRBD2 (6 bases). Germline loops: CDR1 MGHDK, CDR2 SYGVNS. The CDR3 extends over 15 amino acids.

Remarks on this clone: The germline gene is not matched at one end of the junction; a read error may be the cause. The chain employs TRBV7-7 and TRBJ2-1, with 10 bases lining up with TRBD2. Per the germline V gene, CDR1 is SSHAT and CDR2 is FNYEAQ (reference sequence). The CDR3 has 13 amino acids. CDR3 nucleotide sequence: TGTGCTAGCAGCTTAGCGGGGGGCAATGAGCAGTTCTTC. This translates into CASSLAGGNEQFF.

The chain employs TRBV2 and TRBJ2-3, with a weak D call TRBD2 (6 bases). From germline, CDR1 is SNHLY and CDR2 FYNNEI. This CDR3 is 16 amino acids long. The germline V and J ends were trimmed by 0 bases and 2 bases, with 12 bases remaining between them. The CDR3 DNA is TGTGCCAGCAGTGAAGCGGGGACTTGGGCCACAGATACGCAGTATTTT. It encodes CASSEAGTWATDTQYF.

As to this clone: Within the sample, other DNA sequences also encode this same CDR3. This rearrangement joins TRBV29-1 to TRBJ2-7; TRBD1 agrees at 8 bases. From germline, CDR1 is SQVTM and CDR2 ANQGSEA. J gave up 5 bases and V 5 bases, and 11 bases lay outside the gene matches. This CDR3 region has 14 residues. The CDR3 is CSVLRQGRKDEQYF. In DNA, the CDR3 is TGCAGCGTTCTACGACAGGGGCGAAAGGACGAGCAGTACTTC.

This clone was detected once. The chain joins TRBV6-5 to TRBJ2-1; D may be TRBD1 (5 bases). CDR1 is MNHEY and CDR2 is SVGAGI in the germline V gene. Trimming removed 6 bases at V and 8 bases at J, with 11 bases between. This CDR3 region has 12 residues. The CDR3 spells CASRKGADEQFF. The CDR3, as DNA: TGTGCCAGCAGGAAAGGGGCTGATGAGCAGTTCTTC.

This clone was recorded a few times. The gene calls are TRBV10-3 and TRBJ1-1, with D possibly matching TRBD1 (5 bases). CDR1 is ENHRY, CDR2 SYGVKD, per germline. This CDR3 spans 14 amino acids. V was pared by 6 bases and J by 1 base, with 12 bases between. Here the CDR3 DNA reads TGTGCCATCAGAGACCAGGGTGCGAACACTGAAGCTTTCTTT. Translation: CAIRDQGANTEAFF.

The chain employs TRBV27 and TRBJ2-5; 9 bases are shared with TRBD2. This CDR3 has 16 amino acids. The junction had 9 bases not matched to a gene; V was cut back by 6 bases and J by 1 base. Germline values: CDR1 MNHEY, CDR2 SMNVEV (reference sequence). CDR3 region: CASSKRASGAQETQYF. The CDR3, as DNA: TGTGCCAGCAGCAAAAGGGCTAGCGGGGCCCAAGAGACCCAGTACTTC.

The rearrangement joins TRBV11-3 to TRBJ2-2; no clear D. The CDR3 extends over 16 amino acids. The germline gives CDR1 SGHNT, CDR2 YENEEA. Trimming took 0 bases from V and 2 from J, leaving 10 bases between them. DNA of the CDR3: TGTGCCAGCAGCTTAGAATGGAGCCAAAACACCGGGGAGCTGTTTTTT. Translating gives CASSLEWSQNTGELFF.

As regards this clone: An end of the junction does not agree with germline; a read error may underlie this. The chain recombines TRBV7-2 with TRBJ2-6, with D perhaps TRBD1 (5 bases). CDR3 length: 14 amino acids. Per germline, CDR1 SGHTA and CDR2 FQGNSA. The chain's CDR3 is CAISVGSGANGLTF. The CDR3 nucleotides read TGTGCCATTTCGGTGGGCTCTGGGGCCAACGGCCTGACTTTC.

The chain joins TRBV7-3 to TRBJ1-1, with D perhaps matching TRBD1 (6 bases). V dropped 5 bases and J dropped 1 base, with 11 bases sitting between them. The CDR3 runs to 14 residues. Germline CDR1 SGHTA, CDR2 FQGTGA. The CDR3 nucleotides read TGTGCCAGCAGCCCTGGGACAACGAACACTGAAGCTTTCTTT. Translating gives CASSPGTTNTEAFF.

The V and J genes are TRBV29-1 and TRBJ1-1; TRBD1 is a possible D gene (6 bases). This CDR3 has 16 residues. Trimming removed 5 bases at V and 1 base at J, with 20 bases between. Germline V gene sequence: CDR1 SQVTM, CDR2 ANQGSEA. DNA for the CDR3: TGCAGCGTTAATAGTAGGTTGGGACACGCGAACACTGAAGCTTTCTTT. This encodes CSVNSRLGHANTEAFF.

CDR3 DNA sequence: TGTGCCAGCAGCGCACAGGGGGTCGCCTACGAGCAGTACTTC. Protein: CASSAQGVAYEQYF. V usage is TRBV5-8 and J usage is TRBJ2-7; 8 bases match TRBD1. The CDR3 extends over 14 amino acids. The V segment lost 4 bases and the J segment 2 bases; nucleotides outside the gene matches: 5. Per germline, CDR1 SGHTS and CDR2 YDEGEE.

The chain uses TRBV19 and TRBJ2-1; D may be TRBD2 (6 bases). Germline lookup yields CDR1 LNHDA and CDR2 SQIVND (reference sequence). The CDR3 is 14 amino acids. V shed 5 bases and J shed 4 bases, with 12 bases lying between them. The CDR3 loop reads CASSPLGLYNEQFF. As DNA, the CDR3 is TGTGCCAGTAGTCCTCTGGGACTTTACAATGAGCAGTTCTTC. Together with reference TRBV19 and TRBJ2-1, the CDR3 gives the full variable domain: DGGITQSPKYLFRKEGQNVTLSCEQNLNHDAMYWYRQDPGQGLRLIYYSQIVNDFQKGDIAEGYSVSREKKESFPLTVTSAQKNPTAFYLCASSPLGLYNEQFFGPGTRLTVL.

The chain is built from TRBV6-6 and TRBJ2-3, with 7 bases that match TRBD2. Germline-derived CDR1 and CDR2 are MNHNY and SVGAGI (reference sequence). Losses at the gene ends were 4 bases for V and 4 bases for J; bases not matched to a gene: 11. The CDR3 runs 16 residues. In nucleotides, the CDR3 is TGTGCCAGCAGTTTCGCCCCGGGACTACGACCAGATACGCAGTATTTT. It encodes CASSFAPGLRPDTQYF.

The genes are TRBV30 and TRBJ1-1, with a possible D match to TRBD1 (5 bases). Trimming took off 4 bases at V and 8 bases at J, with 23 bases between the two ends. The CDR3 has 15 residues. Germline assignment: CDR1 GTSNPN and CDR2 SVGIG (reference sequence). The CDR3 is CAWNIPGVHGQEAFF. The CDR3 region has the DNA TGTGCCTGGAATATCCCCGGAGTTCACGGACAAGAAGCTTTCTTT.

The CDR3 protein is CSLRQNTDTQYF. Written as DNA, the CDR3 is TGCAGCCTTAGACAGAACACAGATACGCAGTATTTT. The chain carries TRBV29-1 and TRBJ2-3, with D perhaps TRBD1 (5 bases). The CDR3 consists of 12 residues. Germline V CDR1 and CDR2: SQVTM, ANQGSEA. V was cut by 8 bases and J by 2 bases, with 11 bases left in between.

The chain links TRBV4-1 to TRBJ2-7, with 8 bases identical to TRBD1. The V segment lost 0 bases and the J segment 3 bases; nucleotides outside the gene matches: 1. Looked up from germline, CDR1 is MGHRA and CDR2 is YSYEKL. The CDR3 length is 14 residues. The CDR3 is CASSQDRGLYEQYF. DNA for the CDR3: TGCGCCAGCAGCCAAGACAGGGGGCTCTACGAGCAGTACTTC.

This chain links TRBV4-2 with TRBJ1-2; 8 bases map to TRBD1. The CDR3 loop spans 18 amino acids. J was trimmed by 3 bases and V by 1 base; bases with no gene match: 13. Germline CDR1 reads LGHNA; CDR2 reads YNFKEQ. CDR3 protein: CASSQVGTGDWLHYGYTF. The CDR3 DNA reads TGTGCCAGCAGCCAAGTGGGGACAGGAGATTGGCTTCACTATGGCTACACCTTC.

The chain is built from TRBV29-1 and TRBJ2-5; 12 bases line up with TRBD2. The J call is uncertain, as TRBJ2-7 better fits the DNA end. Looked up from germline, CDR1 is SQVTM and CDR2 is ANQGSEA. This CDR3 comprises 15 residues. DNA of the CDR3: TGCAGCGTTGAAGAAGGACTAGCGGGAACCTACGAGCAGTACTTC. It specifies CSVEEGLAGTYEQYF.

This clone showed up just once. This chain connects TRBV11-1 to TRBJ1-3; unclear D gene. V lost 5 bases, J lost 14 bases, and 16 bases lay in between. The CDR3 totals 12 residues. Germline CDR1 and CDR2: SGHAT and FQDESV (reference sequence). CDR3 region: CASSTRSMIVYF. CDR3 DNA: TGTGCCAGCAGCACTCGGTCCATGATTGTATATTTT.

The chain carries TRBV6-5 and TRBJ1-6, with 7 bases fitting TRBD1. CDR3 length: 14 amino acids. V was pared by 4 bases and J by 11 bases, with 8 bases of the junction left unmatched. In germline, CDR1 is MNHEY, CDR2 SVGAGI. The CDR3 coding sequence is TGTGCCAGCAGTTTCGACAGGGCCGTGACACCCCTCCACTTT. It translates to CASSFDRAVTPLHF.

The gene calls are TRBV28 and TRBJ2-5, with TRBD2 matching 12 bases. The CDR3 runs to 17 residues. Germline V gives CDR1 MDHEN, CDR2 SYDVKM. Unmatched junction bases numbered 5, after V lost 1 base and J lost 2 bases. This CDR3 is CASSLFETSGGQETQYF. The DNA for the CDR3 is TGTGCCAGCAGTTTATTCGAGACTAGCGGGGGACAAGAGACCCAGTACTTC.

V is TRBV25-1 and J is TRBJ2-7, with D possibly matching TRBD1 (6 bases). V lost 8 bases to trimming and J lost 0 bases, with 11 bases between them. CDR1 MGHDK and CDR2 SYGVNS come from the germline V gene. The CDR3 is 13 residues long. This CDR3 reads CASVSDSSYEQYF. In DNA form, the CDR3 reads TGTGCCAGCGTATCGGACAGCTCCTACGAGCAGTACTTC.

This clone came up once. The genes are TRBV5-1 and TRBJ2-1; a possible D gene is TRBD1 (5 bases). Germline V gives CDR1 SGHRS, CDR2 YFSETQ. The CDR3 totals 15 residues. V was trimmed by 1 base and J by 4 bases, leaving 12 bases between them. CDR3 residues: CASSLQGPSYNEQFF. CDR3 sequence (DNA): TGCGCCAGCAGCTTGCAGGGCCCAAGTTACAATGAGCAGTTCTTC.